Below, 29 T cell receptor beta chains from the same sample are listed, as sequenced in a study of blood T cell repertoires in COVID-19. Data came from immunoSEQ multiplex PCR; TCRdb stores just in-frame clones and leaves some out. This sample carries a few hundred thousand clones, around 78% of them seen once, and the ten largest clones take roughly 4.6%. Material: peripheral blood. These receptors came from a man in his 60s who had recovered from COVID-19.

V and J are TRBV5-4 and TRBJ2-4; a weak D match, TRBD2 (5 bases). V lost 4 bases, J lost 4 bases, and 12 bases lay in between. CDR3 length: 14 amino acids. CDR1 SGHNT and CDR2 YYREEE come from the germline V gene (reference sequence). CDR3 nucleotide sequence: TGTGCCAGCAGCCCTTCGGGGTTGAAAAACATTCAGTACTTC. It encodes CASSPSGLKNIQYF. The full variable domain, with the rest looked up from reference TRBV5-4 and TRBJ2-4, is ETGVTQSPTHLIKTRGQQVTLRCSSQSGHNTVSWYQQALGQGPQFIFQYYREEENGRGNFPPRFSGLQFPNYSSELNVNALELDDSALYLCASSPSGLKNIQYFGAGTRLSVL.

The chain couples TRBV5-1 to TRBJ2-1; TRBD2 agrees at 13 bases. Germline loops: CDR1 SGHRS, CDR2 YFSETQ. This CDR3 spans 18 amino acids. V shed 3 bases, J shed 8 bases, and the junction held 14 bases outside the gene matches. CDR3 residues: CASSSPAGTSGVGYEQFF. The CDR3 DNA is TGCGCCAGCAGCTCCCCAGCCGGGACTAGCGGGGTCGGGTATGAGCAGTTCTTC.

This clone was observed a single time. The chain carries TRBV4-1 and TRBJ2-3; 11 positions match TRBD1. The V segment lost 1 base and the J segment 4 bases; nucleotides outside the gene matches: 7. Looked up from germline, CDR1 is MGHRA and CDR2 is YSYEKL. This CDR3 spans 17 amino acids. In nucleotides, the CDR3 is TGCGCCAGCAGCCAAGGCCCCAGGACAGGGGGCTCAGATACGCAGTATTTT. Translating it yields CASSQGPRTGGSDTQYF.

The chain employs TRBV27 and TRBJ1-2; 7 bases are a match to TRBD1. Germline loops: CDR1 MNHEY, CDR2 SMNVEV (reference sequence). The CDR3 runs to 18 residues. J was trimmed by 0 bases and V by 0 bases; bases with no gene match: 10. The CDR3 here is CASSLSPPDRVANYGYTF. CDR3 nucleotide sequence: TGTGCCAGCAGTTTATCACCCCCTGACAGGGTGGCTAACTATGGCTACACCTTC.

This clone was observed a handful of times. The chain carries TRBV21-1 and TRBJ1-6. TRBV21-1 is a documented pseudogene. CDR3 length: 12 residues. The CDR3 nucleotides are TGTGCCAGCAGGGCTAGAAATTCACCCCTCCACTTT. Amino acid sequence: CASRARNSPLHF.

The chain is built from TRBV3-1 (or the pseudogene TRBV3-2) and TRBJ2-7; 8 bases are shared with TRBD1. V dropped 2 bases and J dropped 3; count of bases not matched to a gene: 6. The CDR3 extends over 15 amino acids. Looked up from germline, CDR1 is LGHDT and CDR2 is YNNKEL (reference sequence). The CDR3 DNA reads as TGTGCCAGCAGCCAACGGACAGGGCTCAACTACGAGCAGTACTTC. Protein: CASSQRTGLNYEQYF.

The DNA for the CDR3 is TGTGCCAGCAGCTTTGGGACAGCGAATTCACCCCTCCACTTT. This codes for CASSFGTANSPLHF. The genes are TRBV11-2 and TRBJ1-6, with 7 bases aligning to TRBD1. V trimming: 3 bases; J trimming: 7 bases; junction bases outside the gene matches: 3. The CDR3 has 14 amino acids. Per the germline V gene, CDR1 is SGHAT and CDR2 is FQNNGV.

J is TRBJ2-2 and V is TRBV6-1, with 11 bases fitting TRBD2. Germline assignment: CDR1 MNHNS and CDR2 SASEGT. The length of the CDR3 is 18 residues. The ends lost 4 bases at V and 2 bases at J; junction bases unmatched: 9. The DNA for the CDR3 is TGTGCCAGCAGTGCCGCATCGGGACTAGCGGTAAACACCGGGGAGCTGTTTTTT. Its translation: CASSAASGLAVNTGELFF.

The rearrangement joins TRBV6-5 to TRBJ2-7; the D is unclear. The V gene lost 4 bases and the J gene lost 3 bases, with 10 bases spanning the gap. CDR3 length: 13 amino acids. Germline CDR1 MNHEY, CDR2 SVGAGI. The CDR3 coding sequence is TGTGCCAGCAGTTCTACTGTATTCTACGAGCAGTACTTC. Its translation is CASSSTVFYEQYF.

The chain links TRBV3-1 (or the pseudogene TRBV3-2) to TRBJ2-1; possible D gene TRBD1, 5 bases. The CDR3 has 15 amino acids. V was clipped by 5 bases and J by 7 bases, with 18 bases between them. The germline V gene encodes CDR1 LGHDT and CDR2 YNNKEL (reference sequence). The CDR3 sequence is CASSKLAGLANEQFF. The CDR3 nucleotides read TGTGCCAGCAGCAAACTGGCAGGGCTGGCAAATGAGCAGTTCTTC.

The chain is built from TRBV5-1 and TRBJ2-1, with 7 bases identical to TRBD1. The CDR3 is 15 residues long. The V gene's germline CDR1 is SGHRS and CDR2 YFSETQ. The ends lost 4 bases at V and 7 bases at J; junction bases unmatched: 11. CDR3 nucleotide sequence: TGCGCCAGCAGCCGGGTAGGGCAGGGGGAAAATGAGCAGTTCTTC. Encoded protein: CASSRVGQGENEQFF.

This rearrangement joins TRBV19 to TRBJ1-5; D uncertain. In germline, CDR1 is LNHDA, CDR2 SQIVND (reference sequence). V was trimmed by 4 bases and J by 0 bases, leaving 10 bases between them. This CDR3 has 15 residues. For the CDR3, the DNA is TGTGCCAGTAGTAAAACCGACTATAGCAATCAGCCCCAGCATTTT. Translating it yields CASSKTDYSNQPQHF.

The chain has TRBV5-4 and TRBJ2-1; 12 bases line up with TRBD2. V lost 5 bases, J lost 0 bases, and 12 bases stayed unmatched. The germline V gene has CDR1 SGHNT and CDR2 YYREEE (reference sequence). The CDR3 is 19 amino acids. CDR3 residues: CASSRTLAGGKSSYNEQFF. The DNA of the CDR3 is TGTGCCAGCAGTCGGACTCTAGCGGGGGGGAAGAGCTCCTACAATGAGCAGTTCTTC.

The V and J genes are TRBV11-2 and TRBJ2-3, with 7 nucleotides matching TRBD2. The germline gives CDR1 SGHAT, CDR2 FQNNGV. The CDR3 runs to 16 residues. With V trimmed by 1 base and J by 0 bases, 4 bases remained unmatched. This CDR3 reads CASSLGTRVSTDTQYF. CDR3 bases: TGTGCCAGCAGCTTAGGGACTAGAGTTAGCACAGATACGCAGTATTTT.

This clone appeared once. CDR3 sequence: CASSLTGQGFYEQYF. The CDR3, as DNA: TGTGCCAGCAGCTTGACGGGACAGGGGTTCTACGAGCAGTACTTC. The chain links TRBV5-5 to TRBJ2-7, with 10 nucleotides matching TRBD1. The CDR3 contains 15 residues. Germline trimming cut 1 base from V and 3 bases from J; bases unmatched to any gene: 4. Germline V gene data show CDR1 as SGHKS and CDR2 as YYEKEE (reference sequence).

The gene calls are TRBV5-1 and TRBJ1-1, with TRBD1 as a possible D gene (6 bases). CDR1 is SGHRS, CDR2 YFSETQ, per germline. V gave up 0 bases and J gave up 1 base, with 13 bases separating them. The CDR3 contains 16 residues. The CDR3 spells CASSLVGALGNTEAFF. Written as DNA, the CDR3 is TGCGCCAGCAGCTTGGTGGGGGCCTTGGGGAACACTGAAGCTTTCTTT.

A note on this clone: Within the sample, other DNA sequences also encode this same CDR3. V is TRBV5-1 and J is TRBJ1-4, with D possibly being TRBD1 (5 bases). The CDR3 consists of 14 residues. The ends were cut back, 0 bases at V and 4 bases at J, with 7 bases in the middle. The germline V gene has CDR1 SGHRS and CDR2 YFSETQ. The CDR3 region has the DNA TGCGCCAGCAGCTTGGCGGGGGGTAATGAAAAACTGTTTTTT. Its protein product is CASSLAGGNEKLFF.

The V and J genes are TRBV30 and TRBJ1-5; D is uncertain. Per germline, CDR1 GTSNPN and CDR2 SVGIG (reference sequence). V shed 3 bases and J shed 0 bases, with 9 bases lying between them. There are 14 residues in the CDR3. CDR3 sequence reads: CAWSPGFSNQPQHF. The CDR3 nucleotides read TGTGCCTGGAGCCCGGGATTTAGCAATCAGCCCCAGCATTTT.

The table lists this clone with a few counts. The chain employs TRBV9 and TRBJ2-5; TRBD2 aligns across 10 bases. The trim removed 3 bases at V and 6 bases at J, leaving 14 bases unmatched. CDR1 is SGDLS and CDR2 is YYNGEE in the germline V gene. There are 17 residues in the CDR3. The CDR3 region is CASSGGTSERGGKTQYF. The DNA of the CDR3 is TGTGCCAGCAGCGGGGGGACTAGCGAGAGGGGTGGAAAGACCCAGTACTTC.

The chain couples TRBV27 to TRBJ2-4; 7 nucleotides line up with TRBD1. J lost 2 bases, V lost 6 bases, and 4 bases had no gene match. CDR3 size: 14 residues. The germline gives CDR1 MNHEY, CDR2 SMNVEV (reference sequence). CDR3 protein: CASRTGVPKNIQYF. The DNA of the CDR3 is TGTGCCAGCAGAACAGGGGTTCCCAAAAACATTCAGTACTTC.

This sequence joins TRBV5-4 and TRBJ2-1, with 11 bases lining up with TRBD1. Trimming removed 4 bases from V and 3 bases from J; junction bases left unmatched: 6. CDR1 SGHNT and CDR2 YYREEE come from the germline V gene (reference sequence). This CDR3 is 16 amino acids long. The chain's CDR3 is CASSRAGTGGYNEQFF. DNA for the CDR3: TGTGCCAGCAGCAGGGCCGGGACAGGGGGCTACAATGAGCAGTTCTTC. Together with reference TRBV5-4 and TRBJ2-1, the CDR3 gives the full variable domain: ETGVTQSPTHLIKTRGQQVTLRCSSQSGHNTVSWYQQALGQGPQFIFQYYREEENGRGNFPPRFSGLQFPNYSSELNVNALELDDSALYLCASSRAGTGGYNEQFFGPGTRLTVL.

The V gene is TRBV11-2, the J gene TRBJ1-1; D not resolved. Trimming removed 0 bases at V and 6 bases at J, with 11 bases between. Germline values: CDR1 SGHAT, CDR2 FQNNGV. The CDR3 has 14 residues. As DNA, the CDR3 is TGTGCCAGCAGCTTAGATCCGAGTCGGGCTGAAGCTTTCTTT. It is translated as CASSLDPSRAEAFF.

The genes are TRBV12-3 or TRBV12-4 and TRBJ2-7; D possibly corresponds to TRBD2 (5 bases). With 3 bases removed from V and 6 bases from J, the gap between germline ends came to 12 bases. The CDR3 is made up of 13 amino acids. DNA for the CDR3: TGTGCCAGCAGTTTTCAGCTGGCGGGCGAGCAGTACTTC. This encodes CASSFQLAGEQYF.

The V and J genes are TRBV5-4 and TRBJ1-4; D uncertain. Germline lookup yields CDR1 SGHNT and CDR2 YYREEE (reference sequence). Trimming left V 5 bases short and J 0 bases short, with 20 bases between. The CDR3 covers 18 residues. This CDR3 is CASSQKGGRGPTNEKLFF. DNA of the CDR3: TGTGCCAGCAGTCAAAAGGGAGGCCGGGGTCCAACTAATGAAAAACTGTTTTTT. Using reference TRBV5-4 and TRBJ1-4 for the parts outside the CDR3, the full variable domain is ETGVTQSPTHLIKTRGQQVTLRCSSQSGHNTVSWYQQALGQGPQFIFQYYREEENGRGNFPPRFSGLQFPNYSSELNVNALELDDSALYLCASSQKGGRGPTNEKLFFGSGTQLSVL.

The chain couples TRBV4-1 to TRBJ2-7; D is perhaps TRBD2 (6 bases). Trimming cost V 4 bases and J 2 bases, with 18 bases left between them. Per the germline V gene, CDR1 is MGHRA and CDR2 is YSYEKL. CDR3 length: 16 amino acids. The CDR3: CASSLVGGQPTYEQYF. The CDR3 nucleotides read TGCGCCAGCAGCCTTGTCGGAGGGCAGCCCACCTACGAGCAGTACTTC.

The chain recombines TRBV5-4 with TRBJ2-1; 8 nucleotides agree with TRBD1. The CDR3 has 14 amino acids. Looked up from germline, CDR1 is SGHNT and CDR2 is YYREEE (reference sequence). Trimming at V came to 1 base and at J to 5 bases, leaving 2 bases not matched to a gene. CDR3 sequence (DNA): TGTGCCAGCAGCTTGATGGACAGGGACAATGAGCAGTTCTTC. Translated, it gives CASSLMDRDNEQFF.

This clone was counted once. The V and J genes are TRBV7-8 and TRBJ1-1; D may be TRBD1 (6 bases). Germline-derived CDR1 and CDR2 are SGHVS and FQNEAQ. This CDR3 spans 17 amino acids. V shed 2 bases and J shed 10 bases, with 26 bases lying between them. CDR3 bases: TGTGCCAGCAGCTTAAGTTCATGGGGCAGGGGCGCACCTAGAGCTTTCTTT. Residues: CASSLSSWGRGAPRAFF.

CDR3 residues: CASSQVSGYEQYF. In nucleotides, the CDR3 is TGTGCCAGCAGCCAAGTGTCGGGCTACGAGCAGTACTTC. The chain has TRBV14 and TRBJ2-7; D not resolved. CDR3 size: 13 residues. V gave up 1 base and J gave up 3 bases, with 7 bases separating them. Looked up from germline, CDR1 is SGHDN and CDR2 is FVKESK.

This clone was counted once. This chain uses TRBV5-6 with TRBJ1-4, with 7 nucleotides matching TRBD1. J gave up 3 bases and V 4 bases, and 3 bases lay outside the gene matches. CDR3 length: 14 amino acids. Germline CDR1 reads SGHDT; CDR2 reads YYEEEE. The CDR3 loop is CASSRQGANEKLFF. The CDR3 region has the DNA TGTGCCAGCAGCCGACAGGGAGCTAATGAAAAACTGTTTTTT.